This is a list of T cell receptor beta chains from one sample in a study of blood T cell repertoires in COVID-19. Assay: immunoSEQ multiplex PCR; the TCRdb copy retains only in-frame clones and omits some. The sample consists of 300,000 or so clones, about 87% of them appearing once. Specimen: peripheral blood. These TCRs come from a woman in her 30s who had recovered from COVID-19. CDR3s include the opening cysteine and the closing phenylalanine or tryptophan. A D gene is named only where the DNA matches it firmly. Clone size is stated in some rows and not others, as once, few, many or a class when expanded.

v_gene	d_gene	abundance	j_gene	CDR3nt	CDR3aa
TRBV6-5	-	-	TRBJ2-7	TGTGCCAGCAGCCGCTCCCGACAAACCTACGAGCAGTACTTC	CASSRSRQTYEQYF
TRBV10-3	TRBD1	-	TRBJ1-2	TGTGCCATCAGCGGGGGACAGGGGGTTGGCTACACCTTC	CAISGGQGVGYTF
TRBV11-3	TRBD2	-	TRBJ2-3	TGTGCCAGCAGCTTTTCTAGCGGGGACACAGATACGCAGTATTTT	CASSFSSGDTDTQYF
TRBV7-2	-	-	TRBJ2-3	TGTGCCAGCAACTTCGAGCGCCGCGATACGCAGTATTTT	CASNFERRDTQYF
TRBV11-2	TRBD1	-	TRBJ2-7	TGTGCCAGCAGCTTGAAGACGACAGGGTCGAGGCAGTACTTC	CASSLKTTGSRQYF
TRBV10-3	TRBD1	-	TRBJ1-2	TGTGCCATCAGTGAGGGACAGGGCTATGGCTACACCTTC	CAISEGQGYGYTF
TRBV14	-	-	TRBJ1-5	TGTGCCAGCAGCCAAGGTACTTATCAGCCCCAGCATTTT	CASSQGTYQPQHF
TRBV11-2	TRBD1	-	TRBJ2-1	TGTGCCAGCAGCGCGGGACAGGGGGACAATGAGCAGTTCTTC	CASSAGQGDNEQFF
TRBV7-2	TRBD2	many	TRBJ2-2	TGTGCCAGCAGCTCTGCGGGAGGGGCAACCGGGGAGCTGTTTTTT	CASSSAGGATGELFF
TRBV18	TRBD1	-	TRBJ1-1	TGTGCCAGCTCACCGGGGACAGGGGGACGGGGCACTGAAGCTTTCTTT	CASSPGTGGRGTEAFF
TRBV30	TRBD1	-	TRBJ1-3	TGTGCCTGGAGTGTACAGGGGGGAAACACCATATATTTT	CAWSVQGGNTIYF
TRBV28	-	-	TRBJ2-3	TGTGCCAGCAGCTCACCGAGCGGTCGCGGAGATACGCAGTATTTT	CASSSPSGRGDTQYF
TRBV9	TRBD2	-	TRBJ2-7	TGTGCCAGCAGCGTATGGGCGAGCGGGGGCGGCGAGCAGTACTTC	CASSVWASGGGEQYF
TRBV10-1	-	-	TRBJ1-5	TGCGCCAGCAGTGCCATAGGGGTCTATCAGCCCCAGCATTTT	CASSAIGVYQPQHF
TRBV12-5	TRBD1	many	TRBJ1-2	TGTGCTAGTGGTTTCGGGACAGGGGGCGGCTACACCTTC	CASGFGTGGGYTF
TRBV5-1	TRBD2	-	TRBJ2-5	TGCGCCAGCAGCTTGGGAGCGGCGGGGGTAGAGACCCAGTACTTC	CASSLGAAGVETQYF
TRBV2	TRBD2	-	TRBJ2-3	TGTGCCAGTGGACTAGCGGGGGCCACAGATACGCAGTATTTT	CASGLAGATDTQYF
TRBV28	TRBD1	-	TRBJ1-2	TGTGCCAGCAGTCCCTCAATAGGGACAGGGAAATTCCTGATAAGCAGTTCGGGCTACACCTTC	CASSPSIGTGKFLISSSGYTF
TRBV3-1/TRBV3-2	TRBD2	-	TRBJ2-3	TGTGCCAGCAGCTTCCAAGGACTAGCGGGGGATACGCAGTATTTT	CASSFQGLAGDTQYF
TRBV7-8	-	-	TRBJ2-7	TGTGCCAGCAGCTTATTTGCAGGGGATTTTTCCTACGAGCAGTACTTC	CASSLFAGDFSYEQYF
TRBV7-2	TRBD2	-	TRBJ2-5	TGTGCCAGCAGCTTAGTAGCCGGGGGGGAGACCCAGTACTTC	CASSLVAGGETQYF
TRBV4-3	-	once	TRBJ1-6	TGCGCCAGCAGCCACAGGGGTTCACCCCTCCACTTT	CASSHRGSPLHF